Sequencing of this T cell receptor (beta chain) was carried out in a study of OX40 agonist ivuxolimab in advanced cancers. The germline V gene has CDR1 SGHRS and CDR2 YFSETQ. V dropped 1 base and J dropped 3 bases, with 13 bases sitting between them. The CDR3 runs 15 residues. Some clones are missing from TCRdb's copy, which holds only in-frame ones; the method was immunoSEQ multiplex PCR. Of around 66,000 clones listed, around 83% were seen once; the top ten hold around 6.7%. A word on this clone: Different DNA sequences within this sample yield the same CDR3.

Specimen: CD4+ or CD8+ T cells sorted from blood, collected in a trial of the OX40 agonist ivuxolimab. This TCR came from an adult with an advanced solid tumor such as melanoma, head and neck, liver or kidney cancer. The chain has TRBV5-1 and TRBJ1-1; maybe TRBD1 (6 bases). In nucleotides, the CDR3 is TGCGCCAGCAGCTTGTTGGCAGGGGTTGACACTGAAGCTTTCTTT. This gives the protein CASSLLAGVDTEAFF.